Given below is one T cell receptor (beta chain) in context. The sample holds a few counts of this clonotype. Its recognized antigen is unknown. No much larger clone is present one base from it, and per-base qualities are unavailable. The entry originates in a study of T cells in Graves' hyperthyroidism and ophthalmopathy (dated by TCRdb to the late 2010s). With respect to the entire study: Peripheral blood samples were taken at initial diagnosis, before any treatment was given. To identify distinguishing TCR V-J signatures, a discovery cohort of about a hundred patients was used, comprising 40 to 45 with Graves' ophthalmopathy and 57 with stable Graves' hyperthyroidism. Once sampling was done, hyperthyroidism patients were given methimazole at a starting dose of 30 mg daily, whereas ophthalmopathy patients were given high-dose intravenous methylprednisolone. Prospective prediction of ophthalmopathy was tested in an independent validation cohort of 18 to 20 hyperthyroidism patients and around 16 patients who later progressed to ophthalmopathy. The 100 discovery patients were divided at random into training and test sets in a 7:3 ratio. Thyroid tissue and blood T-cell repertoires from more than five Graves' hyperthyroidism patients were also compared in the study. TCR Vbeta CDR3 sequencing of some 140 peripheral blood samples (fewer than 45 ophthalmopathy, some 75 hyperthyroidism and roughly 17 progressor patients) is reported in the paper. Broad study findings and their caveats: In validation, progression to ophthalmopathy was predicted by the model with around 70% sensitivity and 72% to 80% specificity, a median of around 5.9 months before onset. Most expanded thyroid clonotypes (frequency above 0.001) were also found in blood, which suggests that blood repertoires may mirror thyroid immune responses. No statistical method was used to set the sample size in advance, and investigators knew the group allocation. A 13 V-J signature model separated ophthalmopathy from stable hyperthyroidism, with around 88% sensitivity and around 84% specificity in cross-validation and 80%/75% in testing.

V is cut by 6 bases and J by 5 bases, and the space between the germline ends is 25 bases. The CDR3 runs 17 residues from the cysteine to the phenylalanine. Only CDR3 DNA is held: 51 bases, read in frame from base 1. CDR1 and CDR2, per the germline V gene (reference sequence), are MNHEY and SMNVEV. Moderately to severely active disease, a Clinical Activity Score of at least 3, a NOSPECS grade of at least 4, and a duration under 3 months were present in ophthalmopathy patients. The study excluded patients with uncontrolled infections, other autoimmune diseases, pregnancy or lactation. Diagnoses were based on clinical symptoms, serum thyroxine and TRAb, thyroid ultrasound and orbital computed tomography. PBMCs were separated from roughly 10 ml of fresh peripheral blood using Ficoll-Paque density gradient centrifugation. Trizol reagent was used to extract total RNA, and RNA quality was then checked on an Agilent 2100 Bioanalyzer.

TCR beta CDR3 regions were amplified from RNA transcripts. For the first round of RT-PCR on the TCR CDR3, the HTBI primer set was used together with the Qiagen OneStep RT-PCR kit. Libraries were constructed in a second round of multiplex PCR, after which size selection and purification were carried out. Sequencing of the libraries was done on an Illumina HiSeq2000 using paired-end 100 bp reads. The study's own analysis went as follows. Raw data were processed with SOAPnuke, discarding reads with adapters, uncalled bases, mean Phred below 15, or no exact constant-primer or identifier match. High-quality paired reads were merged with COPE v1.2.5, and unique nucleotide sequences were defined as clonotypes. MiTCR v1.1 was used to align the clonotypes against IMGT TRBV, TRBD and TRBJ reference segments. The analysis was restricted to V-J combinations with a frequency above 0.0001, which together covered just over 98% of the repertoires. The TCS score was defined as the ratio of F50 (clonal expansion) to E x V (chaos), calculated using BLOSUM62-based TCRdist between CDR3 peptides within each V-J. Welch's t-statistics and random forest reduced around 510 V-J features to 10 to 15, which were used in a naive Bayes classifier (R e1071). TCRdb reprocessed the public reads (quality trimming at Q25 with fastp, clone calling with MiXCR) and kept in-frame beta chains. Every distinct CDR3 protein forms one entry, paired with its most common genes and DNA. It is TCRdb's table, rather than the study itself, that gives the V and J calls and clone size. Across this sample there are fewer than 400,000 distinct CDR3 sequences, with 11% to 15% seen only once. The leading ten clones occupy 28% of the sample.

The rearranged chain carries TRBV27 and TRBJ2-5; the D segment is perhaps TRBD1 or TRBD2, each sharing 7 matched bases. The clonotype originates from a man over 45 with Graves' ophthalmopathy. Specimen: blood. The CDR3 region reads CASSLQGPGGLSETQYF. The DNA sequence follows: TGTGCCAGCAGCCTACAGGGGCCGGGAGGACTATCTGAGACCCAGTACTTC.